The next 11 T cell receptor beta chains were all read from a single sample in a study of patients and donors after allogeneic stem cell transplantation. Each CDR3 protein is one row after TCRdb ran MiXCR on the RT-PCR reads. The sample records some 960,000 distinct CDR3 sequences, 18% being singletons. Specimen: blood, either unsorted or a sorted T cell fraction (not recorded which). The source of these receptors is a human donor who was either an allogeneic HSCT recipient or a stem cell or donor lymphocyte infusion donor (not recorded which). It is not recorded whose cells these are; they may come from a transplant donor.

This chain uses TRBV30 with TRBJ1-5; D might be TRBD1 (6 bases). V gave up 0 bases and J gave up 0 bases, with 18 bases separating them. CDR1 and CDR2 (germline): GTSNPN, SVGIG (reference sequence). The CDR3 is 18 amino acids. CDR3 in amino acids: CAWSVRGDTSFSNQPQHF. The CDR3 nucleotides read TGTGCCTGGAGTGTACGAGGGGACACCAGTTTTAGCAATCAGCCCCAGCATTTT.

This clonotype appeared a few times. This chain connects TRBV29-1 to TRBJ2-7; TRBD1 agrees at 7 bases. Trimming removed 7 bases from V and 7 bases from J; junction bases left unmatched: 10. The CDR3 runs 12 residues. Germline CDR1 and CDR2: SQVTM and ANQGSEA. CDR3 in DNA: TGCAGCGCTGTAAGACAGGGCGGGGAGCAGTACTTC. It codes for CSAVRQGGEQYF.

This chain joins TRBV6-1 and TRBJ1-1, with 7 bases identical to TRBD1. Trimming took 5 bases from V and 3 from J; bases not matched to a gene: 9. This CDR3 region has 15 residues. Germline CDR1 reads MNHNS; CDR2 reads SASEGT. The CDR3 bases are TGTGCCAGCAGTAAGCTAGGGGGCGGATACACTGAAGCTTTCTTT. This encodes CASSKLGGGYTEAFF.

The J gene is TRBJ1-1, the V gene TRBV2; perhaps TRBD1 as D (5 bases). The CDR3 has 12 amino acids. V was clipped by 4 bases and J by 10 bases, with 13 bases between them. Germline V gene data show CDR1 as SNHLY and CDR2 as FYNNEI. The CDR3 nucleotides read TGTGCCAGCAGTGGGGGGACCACGGGAGCTTTCTTT. Residues: CASSGGTTGAFF.

This clonotype has a handful of counts. The chain employs TRBV4-1 and TRBJ2-7; 11 bases match TRBD2. The V and J ends lost 2 bases and 5 bases, in that order; junction bases with no gene match: 5. This CDR3 has 15 amino acids. From germline, CDR1 is MGHRA and CDR2 YSYEKL. The CDR3, as DNA: TGCGCCAGCAGCCAACGACTAGCGGGACACGACGAGCAGTACTTC. This translates into CASSQRLAGHDEQYF.

This clonotype was seen a few times. The rearrangement uses TRBV30 and TRBJ1-3; D call uncertain. Trimming took off 1 base at V and 0 bases at J, with 1 base between the two ends. CDR1 is GTSNPN and CDR2 is SVGIG in the germline V gene (reference sequence). The CDR3 runs to 12 residues. The CDR3 DNA is TGTGCCTGGAGTGGCTCTGGAAACACCATATATTTT. Residues: CAWSGSGNTIYF.

The chain has TRBV19 and TRBJ2-1, with D unclear. The CDR3 has 13 amino acids. Germline lookup yields CDR1 LNHDA and CDR2 SQIVND (reference sequence). V lost 7 bases and J lost 5, with 12 bases in between. The CDR3 region has the DNA TGTGCCAGTATCGGCAGGACCCACAATGAGCAGTTCTTC. Translating it yields CASIGRTHNEQFF. The whole variable domain, filled in from reference TRBV19 and TRBJ2-1, reads DGGITQSPKYLFRKEGQNVTLSCEQNLNHDAMYWYRQDPGQGLRLIYYSQIVNDFQKGDIAEGYSVSREKKESFPLTVTSAQKNPTAFYLCASIGRTHNEQFFGPGTRLTVL.

This clonotype has a handful of counts. The J gene is TRBJ2-4, the V gene TRBV12-3 or TRBV12-4; the D gene is possibly TRBD2 (5 bases). The V gene lost 7 bases and the J gene lost 0 bases, with 22 bases spanning the gap. CDR3 length equals 18 residues. The CDR3: CASTPLGGQEPAKNIQYF. In DNA, the CDR3 is TGTGCCAGCACCCCCTTAGGCGGGCAGGAACCAGCCAAAAACATTCAGTACTTC.

This rearrangement joins TRBV24-1 to TRBJ2-7; TRBD1 is a possible D gene (5 bases). CDR1 KGHDR and CDR2 SFDVKD come from the germline V gene. Trimming took off 3 bases at V and 4 bases at J, with 12 bases between the two ends. The CDR3 is 14 amino acids. The CDR3 is CATSDHRYGYEQYF. The CDR3 DNA reads as TGTGCCACCAGTGATCACAGGTATGGGTACGAGCAGTACTTC.

This chain uses TRBV7-2 with TRBJ1-2, with 7 bases fitting TRBD1. The CDR3 extends over 14 amino acids. Germline CDR1 SGHTA, CDR2 FQGNSA. J gave up 8 bases and V 0 bases, and 6 bases lay outside the gene matches. The CDR3 loop reads CASSLAGTVGGYTF. CDR3 bases: TGTGCCAGCAGCTTAGCGGGGACAGTGGGAGGCTACACCTTC.

The chain employs TRBV4-3 and TRBJ2-7, with 9 positions matching TRBD1. After removal of 0 bases from V and 6 bases from J, the junction contained 0 bases not matched to a gene. The CDR3 totals 13 residues. From germline, CDR1 is LGHNA and CDR2 YSLEER. CDR3 region: CASSQETGGEQYF. CDR3 DNA: TGCGCCAGCAGCCAAGAGACAGGGGGCGAGCAGTACTTC.